This entry concerns a single T cell receptor beta chain. The CDR3 sequence is 22 residues long. The method was immunoSEQ multiplex PCR; TCRdb's version includes in-frame clones alone and lacks a portion of them. This table has about 140,000 clones, approximately 80% appearing once. The data derive from a study of cytotoxic CD8 clonotypes in ibrutinib-treated CLL. Specimen: PBMCs, collected after 36 months of ibrutinib treatment. The TCR comes from a human donor with chronic lymphocytic leukemia. The chain is built from TRBV12-2 and TRBJ1-6. TRBV12-2 is annotated as a pseudogene. CDR3 in amino acids: CASRFRDPPLAGERAYNSPLHF. For the CDR3, the DNA is TGTGCAAGTCGCTTCCGGGACCCGCCACTGGCCGGGGAAAGGGCCTATAATTCACCCCTCCACTTT.